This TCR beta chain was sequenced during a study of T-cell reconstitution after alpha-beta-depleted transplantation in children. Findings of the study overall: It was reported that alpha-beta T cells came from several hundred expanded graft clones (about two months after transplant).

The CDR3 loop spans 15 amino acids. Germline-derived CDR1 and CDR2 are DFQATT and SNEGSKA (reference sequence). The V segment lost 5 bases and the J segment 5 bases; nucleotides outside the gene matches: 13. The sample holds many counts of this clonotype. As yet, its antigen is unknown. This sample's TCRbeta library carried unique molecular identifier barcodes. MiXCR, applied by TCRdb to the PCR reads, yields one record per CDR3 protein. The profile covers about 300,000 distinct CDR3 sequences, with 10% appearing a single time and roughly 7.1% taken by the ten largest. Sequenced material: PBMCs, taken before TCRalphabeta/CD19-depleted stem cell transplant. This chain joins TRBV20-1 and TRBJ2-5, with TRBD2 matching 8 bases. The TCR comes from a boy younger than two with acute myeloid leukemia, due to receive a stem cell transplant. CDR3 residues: CSAGELAARGETQYF. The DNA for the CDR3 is TGCAGTGCTGGGGAACTAGCGGCGCGTGGTGAGACCCAGTACTTC.